This T cell receptor (beta chain) was recorded in a study of OX40 agonist ivuxolimab in advanced cancers. The V gene lost 1 base and the J gene lost 5 bases, with 11 bases spanning the gap. CDR1 and CDR2 (germline): LNHDA, SQIVND (reference sequence). The CDR3 spans 14 residues. Using immunoSEQ multiplex PCR, the repertoire was profiled, and TCRdb retains in-frame clones only, with some absent. The sample has fewer than 100,000 clones; approximately 90% are singletons. This rearrangement joins TRBV19 to TRBJ1-1; D is uncertain. This receptor was obtained from an adult with an advanced solid tumor such as melanoma, head and neck, liver or kidney cancer. The sample was CD4+ or CD8+ T cells sorted from blood, taken in a trial of the OX40 agonist ivuxolimab. The CDR3 reads CASSIVGVGTEAFF. For the CDR3, the DNA is TGTGCCAGTAGTATAGTTGGAGTCGGGACTGAAGCTTTCTTT.